The entry below describes one T cell receptor (beta chain). Its target antigen remains unknown. No much larger clone is present one base from it, and per-base qualities are unavailable. V drops 7 bases and J drops 10 bases, leaving 14 bases in between. Inclusive of the bounding cysteine and phenylalanine, the CDR3 is 12 residues long. The DNA shown is the 36-base CDR3, in frame from base 1. Looking up the germline V gene yields CDR1 MNHEY and CDR2 SVGAGI. TCRbeta CDR3 regions were amplified from genomic DNA using the immunoSEQ Assay, a bias-controlled multiplex PCR. The source study handled its data this way. Within the assay, amplification of reference gene primers was used to estimate how many nucleated cells each sample contained. To quantify the absolute abundance of each unique TCRbeta CDR3 rearrangement, sequence reads were collapsed and filtered. For each sample, productive Simpson clonality was calculated as the square root of Simpson's diversity index across productive rearrangements. As stored in TCRdb, this immuneACCESS dataset retains in-frame rearrangements with V and J assigned. A fraction of the clones does not appear; measured against another copy, unresolved V genes explain less than half of the discrepancy, and the remainder lacks a known reason. For V, J and clone size, that table is used; D and trimming come from the DNA. In this sample the table shows about 230,000 clones, about 86% of which occur a single time. Roughly 8.6% of the sample comes from the top ten.

This specimen belongs to a study of blood T cell repertoires in COVID-19 (dated by TCRdb to 2019 to 2021). For the study in its entirety: The collaborator samples originated in the United States, Italy and Spain and spanned the acute and convalescent phases of COVID-19. The material from the prospective study consisted of cDNA or gDNA derived from T cells, B-cell-depleted T cells, or PBMCs. Subjects who had been exposed to COVID-19, were actively infected with it, or had recovered from it provided the deeply sampled blood TCRbeta repertoires that made up the dataset. A freely available public database, intended as a resource for researchers studying the immune response to SARS-CoV-2, is where the repertoires were released. Samples came from the ongoing ImmuneRACE study (first 160 participants) plus 1,254 subjects from 6 global collaborators. Sample metadata almost always included a de-identified subject ID, COVID-19 status, age in years and sex. Where available, HLA class I and class II types were taken from metadata supplied by the sample provider and were not determined by assay-based typing. Results and caveats for the whole study, not just this receptor: Clinical and demographic metadata were provided uncurated, with the amount varying by source and participant.

Collaborating institutions collected whole blood in K2EDTA tubes following their own protocols. For TCRbeta analysis, collaborator samples were shipped as frozen whole blood, as isolated PBMCs, or as DNA extracted from either sample type. The receptor chain draws on TRBV6-5 and TRBJ2-1; matching of 5 bases hints at TRBD1 as the D gene. This TCR was recovered from a man between 35 and 55 years old with active or convalescent COVID-19. The sequencing sample was made of peripheral blood. The encoded CDR3 is CASTRRGGEQFF. The DNA sequence is as follows: TGTGCCAGCACCAGAAGGGGCGGCGAGCAGTTCTTC.